Below, 15 T cell receptor beta chains from the same sample are listed, as sequenced in a study of Ad26.COV2.S vaccination and SARS-CoV-2 variants listed by TCRdb under 2021. Receptor amplification or capture employed the immunoSEQ multiplex PCR assay. The table comes from immuneACCESS by way of TCRdb, which keeps in-frame sequences with V and J called. Part of the clones is missing from these tables; in studies checked, under half for an unresolved V gene and the rest for unknown reasons. The sample table shows roughly 300,000 clones, and 75% to 90% are seen once. The biggest ten clones account for roughly 10% of the sample. Explained via the paper, the treatment or condition label denotes: about 20 received Ad26.COV2.S at low or high dose, single or two shots; about 5 received placebo; per-sample allocation not given. For vaccine and placebo recipients, the sequenced repertoires came from samples collected on day 63 after the first injection.

The sample was peripheral blood, taken in a trial of Ad26.COV2.S vaccine versus placebo. These receptors were taken from a person between 18 and 65 years old who received the Ad26.COV2.S COVID-19 vaccine or a placebo.

This chain links TRBV6-2 or TRBV6-3 with TRBJ2-1; 11 bases are shared with TRBD2. CDR1 and CDR2 from the germline V gene are MNHEY and SVGEGT. The CDR3 extends over 16 amino acids. With 5 bases clipped from V and 8 bases from J, the junction kept 11 bases outside the gene matches. In nucleotides, the CDR3 is TGTGCCAGCAGTGCGCGACTAGCGGGAAGTATCCATGAGCAGTTCTTC. Protein sequence: CASSARLAGSIHEQFF.

The table lists this clone with a count of one. The same CDR3 also results from other DNA sequences found in this sample. This chain connects TRBV18 to TRBJ1-2, with 8 bases aligning to TRBD1. This CDR3 region has 12 residues. Germline values: CDR1 KGHSH, CDR2 LQKENI. V trimming: 3 bases; J trimming: 6 bases; junction bases outside the gene matches: 0. CDR3 protein: CASSPDRDGYTF. The CDR3 nucleotides read TGTGCCAGCTCACCGGACAGGGATGGCTACACCTTC.

This chain joins TRBV5-4 and TRBJ2-3, with 13 bases matching TRBD2. V shed 4 bases, J shed 6 bases, and the junction held 8 bases outside the gene matches. The CDR3 is 16 amino acids. Looked up from germline, CDR1 is SGHNT and CDR2 is YYREEE (reference sequence). CDR3 region: CASSPGLAGWEDTQYF. Here the CDR3 DNA reads TGTGCCAGCAGCCCGGGACTAGCGGGATGGGAGGATACGCAGTATTTT. Full variable domain (rest looked up from reference TRBV5-4 and TRBJ2-3): ETGVTQSPTHLIKTRGQQVTLRCSSQSGHNTVSWYQQALGQGPQFIFQYYREEENGRGNFPPRFSGLQFPNYSSELNVNALELDDSALYLCASSPGLAGWEDTQYFGPGTRLTVL.

This chain uses TRBV6-2 or TRBV6-3 with TRBJ2-4, with TRBD1 identical over 9 bases. Germline loops: CDR1 MNHEY, CDR2 SVGEGT. V lost 6 bases and J lost 8; bases outside the gene matches: 23. This CDR3 has 19 residues. CDR3 sequence (DNA): TGTGCCAGCAGCTCCGATAATCCGGGACAGGGAATCCAAATGGACATTCAGTACTTC. Translated: CASSSDNPGQGIQMDIQYF.

The rearrangement joins TRBV6-5 to TRBJ1-4; TRBD1 might be the D (5 bases). Trimming removed 2 bases from V and 4 bases from J, with 8 bases in between. The CDR3 contains 14 residues. Germline V gives CDR1 MNHEY, CDR2 SVGAGI. The DNA of the CDR3 is TGTGCCAGCAGTTACGGGGCGGGTAATGAAAAACTGTTTTTT. Translation: CASSYGAGNEKLFF.

This chain links TRBV7-9 with TRBJ2-3; TRBD2 agrees at 14 bases. J gave up 3 bases and V 5 bases, and 4 bases lay outside the gene matches. Germline V gene sequence: CDR1 SEHNR, CDR2 FQNEAQ (reference sequence). The CDR3 contains 16 residues. In nucleotides, the CDR3 is TGTGCCAGCAGCCGAGGGACTAGCGGGAGAACAGATACGCAGTATTTT. Translation: CASSRGTSGRTDTQYF.

The J gene is TRBJ2-7, the V gene TRBV11-2; D is unclear. Germline lookup yields CDR1 SGHAT and CDR2 FQNNGV. Trimming took off 0 bases at V and 3 bases at J, with 24 bases between the two ends. There are 19 residues in the CDR3. The chain's CDR3 is CASSLDEVREPSTNYEQYF. The CDR3 DNA is TGTGCCAGCAGCTTAGATGAAGTTAGAGAGCCCTCGACCAACTACGAGCAGTACTTC.

The chain employs TRBV7-6 and TRBJ2-2; 9 bases agree with TRBD1. Germline CDR1 SGHVS, CDR2 FNYEAQ. This CDR3 is 15 amino acids long. V gave up 5 bases and J gave up 3 bases; unmatched junction bases: 4. The CDR3 DNA reads TGTGCCAGCAGCCCCTGGGACAGGGACACCGGGGAGCTGTTTTTT. Translated, it gives CASSPWDRDTGELFF.

In its sample, this clone is medium-sized. In DNA form, the CDR3 reads TGCGCCAGCAGCCAGTGGGGGACAGGGGTTAACACCATATATTTT. Encoded protein: CASSQWGTGVNTIYF. The rearrangement joins TRBV4-3 to TRBJ1-3, with 10 nucleotides matching TRBD1. Germline loops: CDR1 LGHNA, CDR2 YSLEER. V shed 3 bases, J shed 7 bases, and the junction held 6 bases outside the gene matches. There are 15 residues in the CDR3.

The rearrangement uses TRBV5-4 and TRBJ1-2, with 7 positions matching TRBD1. The junction had 11 bases not matched to a gene; V was cut back by 3 bases and J by 6 bases. Germline V gene data show CDR1 as SGHNT and CDR2 as YYREEE (reference sequence). The CDR3 contains 15 residues. CDR3 sequence (DNA): TGTGCCAGCAGCTGGCAGACAGGGCTAATGAATGGCTACACCTTC. Translation gives CASSWQTGLMNGYTF.

A remark on this clone: This sample also contains other DNA sequences that code for the same CDR3. The rearrangement links TRBV3-1 (or the pseudogene TRBV3-2) to TRBJ1-1; TRBD1 aligns across 8 bases. The CDR3 loop spans 14 amino acids. Germline CDR1 LGHDT, CDR2 YNNKEL (reference sequence). J was trimmed by 3 bases and V by 4 bases; bases with no gene match: 4. This chain's CDR3 is CASSLRQGHTEAFF. The CDR3 region has the DNA TGTGCCAGCAGCCTCCGACAGGGGCACACTGAAGCTTTCTTT.

The chain's CDR3 is CASSTGDSTDTQYF. Here the CDR3 DNA reads TGCGCCAGCAGCACGGGGGACTCCACAGATACGCAGTATTTT. This chain joins TRBV5-1 and TRBJ2-3; D possibly corresponds to TRBD2 (6 bases). V lost 4 bases and J lost 2, with 11 bases in between. Germline V gene lookup returns CDR1 SGHRS and CDR2 YFSETQ. This CDR3 comprises 14 residues.

The gene calls are TRBV13 and TRBJ2-3, with TRBD2 as a possible D gene (7 bases). V lost 5 bases and J 2 bases, leaving 23 bases between the germline ends. This CDR3 has 18 residues. In germline, CDR1 is PRHDT, CDR2 FYEKMQ (reference sequence). The CDR3 is CASSPHLWAGALTDTQYF. The CDR3 DNA reads TGTGCCAGCAGCCCCCATCTTTGGGCGGGGGCGCTCACAGATACGCAGTATTTT.

CDR3 sequence reads: CASGRGGPGEKLFF. CDR3 DNA sequence: TGTGCCAGCGGCCGTGGGGGGCCGGGGGAAAAACTGTTTTTT. The chain uses TRBV28 and TRBJ1-4, with a weak D call TRBD1 (6 bases). V lost 8 bases and J 8 bases, leaving 18 bases between the germline ends. The CDR3 covers 14 residues. Germline V CDR1 and CDR2: MDHEN, SYDVKM.

The chain employs TRBV7-2 and TRBJ2-7; a weak D match, TRBD2 (7 bases). Germline V gene data show CDR1 as SGHTA and CDR2 as FQGNSA. The CDR3 has 16 amino acids. The V gene lost 0 bases and the J gene lost 2 bases, with 14 bases spanning the gap. The CDR3 loop reads CASSLAGGEGAYEQYF. The CDR3, as DNA: TGTGCCAGCAGCTTAGCTGGCGGGGAGGGGGCCTACGAGCAGTACTTC.